This is a list of T cell receptor beta chains from one sample in a study of OX40 agonist ivuxolimab in advanced cancers. The repertoire was sequenced with immunoSEQ multiplex PCR; TCRdb's copy has only in-frame clones and lacks some. This table has roughly 67,000 clones, about four fifths appearing once. Source: CD4+ or CD8+ T cells sorted from blood, taken in a trial of the OX40 agonist ivuxolimab. All receptors come from an adult with an advanced solid tumor such as melanoma, head and neck, liver or kidney cancer. The CDR3 runs from the conserved cysteine through the conserved F or W. A D gene is named only where the DNA matches it firmly. Only some rows state a clone size, as once, few, many or a class for expanded clones.

abundance	j_gene	len	v_gene	d_gene	CDR3aa	CDR3nt
.	TRBJ2-3	16	TRBV11-2	TRBD2	CASSLAPSGGGNTQYF	TGTGCCAGCAGCTTAGCCCCTAGCGGGGGGGGGAATACGCAGTATTTT
few	TRBJ1-5	15	TRBV30	TRBD1	CAWSKGTGFYQPQHF	TGTGCCTGGAGTAAAGGGACAGGATTTTATCAGCCCCAGCATTTT
.	TRBJ2-7	15	TRBV7-9	TRBD2	CASSSSNSGSSEQYF	TGTGCCAGCAGCTCTTCAAATAGCGGGAGCAGCGAGCAGTACTTC
.	TRBJ2-5	14	TRBV27	TRBD2	CASTSLGREKTQYF	TGTGCCAGCACTTCTCTCGGGAGGGAGAAGACCCAGTACTTC
.	TRBJ2-5	15	TRBV19	.	CASIKTPRYQETQYF	TGTGCCAGTATCAAGACACCCCGGTACCAAGAGACCCAGTACTTC
.	TRBJ1-4	15	TRBV6-5	TRBD1	CASSGTGGAEEKLFF	TGTGCCAGCAGCGGCACAGGGGGCGCGGAAGAAAAACTGTTTTTT
.	TRBJ1-2	18	TRBV7-8	.	CASSPPWVGIGTNYGYTF	TGTGCCAGCAGCCCCCCTTGGGTGGGGATCGGTACCAACTATGGCTACACCTTC
.	TRBJ2-7	16	TRBV28	TRBD2	CASSPGTSGSIYEQYF	TGTGCCAGCAGCCCTGGGACTAGCGGGTCGATCTACGAGCAGTACTTC
few	TRBJ1-1	16	TRBV2	TRBD1	CASRLGTAKLNTEAFF	TGTGCCAGCAGGCTCGGGACAGCTAAATTGAACACTGAAGCTTTCTTT
.	TRBJ2-1	17	TRBV7-2	.	CASSPRWAGRNYNEQFF	TGTGCCAGCAGCCCCCGGTGGGCAGGACGGAACTACAATGAGCAGTTCTTC
.	TRBJ2-1	14	TRBV6-6	TRBD1	CASITDRGLYEQFF	TGTGCCAGCATCACGGACAGGGGGCTCTATGAGCAGTTCTTC
.	TRBJ1-6	15	TRBV13	.	CASSSVQLHNSPLHF	TGTGCCAGCAGCTCGGTGCAACTCCATAATTCACCCCTCCACTTT
.	TRBJ2-1	14	TRBV6-5	.	CASSRGGPHNEQFF	TGTGCCAGCAGCAGGGGGGGCCCGCACAATGAGCAGTTCTTC
few	TRBJ2-2	15	TRBV2	TRBD1	CASSEWDRVTGELFF	TGTGCCAGCAGTGAATGGGACAGGGTCACCGGGGAGCTGTTTTTT
.	TRBJ2-3	16	TRBV7-2	TRBD2	CASNLLAGGQTDTQYF	TGTGCCAGCAACTTACTAGCGGGAGGGCAAACAGATACGCAGTATTTT
.	TRBJ2-3	14	TRBV5-1	.	CASSRGQSTDTQYF	TGCGCCAGCAGCAGAGGACAGAGCACAGATACGCAGTATTTT
.	TRBJ2-7	13	TRBV2	.	CASRPEGLYEQYF	TGTGCCAGCAGGCCCGAGGGTCTATACGAGCAGTACTTC
.	TRBJ2-1	15	TRBV6-1	TRBD1	CASSEASTTGGDQFF	TGTGCCAGCAGTGAAGCCTCAACGACAGGGGGCGATCAGTTCTTC
once	TRBJ1-5	15	TRBV6-6	.	CASSYARASNQPQHF	TGTGCCAGCAGTTACGCCAGGGCAAGCAATCAGCCCCAGCATTTT
.	TRBJ2-1	15	TRBV9	.	CASSVRTVGYNEQFF	TGTGCCAGCAGCGTTCGGACAGTGGGCTACAATGAGCAGTTCTTC
.	TRBJ1-4	15	TRBV9	.	CASSETGGIGEKLFF	TGTGCCAGCAGCGAGACGGGGGGAATAGGGGAAAAACTGTTTTTT
.	TRBJ1-2	15	TRBV6-5	.	CASSPDPGIFYGYTF	TGTGCCAGCAGCCCGGACCCAGGCATCTTCTATGGCTACACCTTC
.	TRBJ1-1	16	TRBV25-1	TRBD1	CASSAAGQAPNTEAFF	TGTGCCAGCAGTGCAGCCGGACAGGCCCCGAACACTGAAGCTTTCTTT
.	TRBJ2-3	14	TRBV6-5	.	CASSYGRVTDTQYF	TGTGCCAGCAGTTACGGCAGGGTTACAGATACGCAGTATTTT
.	TRBJ1-1	14	TRBV28	.	CASSRQQDGTEAFF	TGTGCCAGCAGTCGACAACAGGACGGCACTGAAGCTTTCTTT
few	TRBJ2-1	15	TRBV18	TRBD2	CASSPSREGYNEQFF	TGTGCCAGCTCACCATCGCGGGAGGGCTACAATGAGCAGTTCTTC
.	TRBJ2-1	16	TRBV27	TRBD2	CASNRGGPGSYNEQFF	TGTGCCAGCAATCGCGGGGGACCCGGTTCCTACAATGAGCAGTTCTTC
.	TRBJ1-2	15	TRBV6-5	TRBD1	CASSSWDRLNYGYTF	TGTGCCAGCAGTTCGTGGGACAGACTTAACTATGGCTACACCTTC
.	TRBJ1-4	14	TRBV5-8	TRBD1	CASSPRGPGEKLFF	TGTGCCAGCAGCCCCAGGGGGCCTGGGGAAAAACTGTTTTTT
.	TRBJ1-3	14	TRBV6-5	.	CASSYRGAGNTIYF	TGTGCCAGCAGTTACAGGGGAGCTGGAAACACCATATATTTT
.	TRBJ1-5	15	TRBV28	.	CASSWVDGGNQPQHF	TGTGCCAGCAGCTGGGTCGACGGGGGCAATCAGCCCCAGCATTTT
.	TRBJ2-7	13	TRBV27	.	CASSSQGYGEQYF	TGTGCCAGCAGTTCACAGGGTTATGGCGAGCAGTACTTC
few	TRBJ2-3	17	TRBV27	.	CASSLSGTLGGTDTQYF	TGTGCCAGCAGTTTATCAGGGACTCTAGGAGGCACAGATACGCAGTATTTT
.	TRBJ2-3	11	TRBV5-8	.	CASSYIDTQYF	TGTGCCAGCAGCTATATAGATACGCAGTATTTT
.	TRBJ2-3	15	TRBV6-4	.	CASSDSGRYTDTQYF	TGTGCCAGCAGTGACTCGGGCAGATACACAGATACGCAGTATTTT
.	TRBJ1-2	15	TRBV10-3	.	CAISEGRKSNYGYTF	TGTGCCATCAGTGAGGGAAGGAAGAGTAACTATGGCTACACCTTC
.	TRBJ2-3	16	TRBV4-3	TRBD2	CASSPGLAGVGDTQYF	TGCGCCAGCAGCCCCGGACTAGCGGGAGTTGGTGATACGCAGTATTTT
.	TRBJ2-1	16	TRBV7-9	.	CASSVGRGQRGNEQFF	TGTGCCAGCAGCGTTGGCAGGGGTCAACGAGGCAATGAGCAGTTCTTC
.	TRBJ2-5	17	TRBV7-9	TRBD1	CASSLGELTGGRETQYF	TGTGCCAGCAGCTTAGGAGAACTGACAGGGGGCAGGGAGACCCAGTACTTC
.	TRBJ2-1	11	TRBV20-1	.	CSVVGYNEQFF	TGCAGTGTGGTTGGCTACAATGAGCAGTTCTTC
.	TRBJ2-5	13	TRBV27	.	CASSPMTTQTQYF	TGTGCCAGCAGTCCGATGACTACCCAGACCCAGTACTTC
.	TRBJ2-2	14	TRBV6-6	TRBD2	CASSRDYDTGELFF	TGTGCCAGCAGCCGGGACTACGACACCGGGGAGCTGTTTTTT
once	TRBJ2-7	15	TRBV19	TRBD2	CATHGGAANSYEQYF	TGTGCGACGCACGGGGGGGCAGCAAATTCCTACGAGCAGTACTTC
.	TRBJ1-1	15	TRBV7-8	.	CASSLDRAANTEAFF	TGTGCCAGCAGCTTAGATCGGGCAGCGAACACTGAAGCTTTCTTT
few	TRBJ1-1	14	TRBV7-2	.	CASSLMTGNTEAFF	TGTGCCAGCAGCTTAATGACAGGGAACACTGAAGCTTTCTTT
.	TRBJ1-1	16	TRBV28	.	CASSFGDSLMNTEAFF	TGTGCCAGCAGTTTCGGAGACAGCTTAATGAACACTGAAGCTTTCTTT